This entry is about one T cell receptor (beta chain). Repertoires were generated with immunoSEQ multiplex PCR, while TCRdb's copy carries only in-frame clones and drops some. In the table there are roughly 380,000 clones, roughly nine tenths of which are singletons. The V and J ends lost 4 bases and 2 bases, in that order; junction bases with no gene match: 8. Germline assignment: CDR1 LNHDA and CDR2 SQIVND (reference sequence). This CDR3 region has 15 residues. The record originates from a study of blood T cell repertoires in COVID-19. Background on the study: Sites across the United States, Italy and Spain contributed samples from acute and convalescent COVID-19.

Sequencing was done on a sample of peripheral blood. The gene calls are TRBV19 and TRBJ2-7; 7 bases align to TRBD1. This sequence originates from a woman aged 55 to 70 with COVID-19, enrolled during active disease. CDR3 coding DNA: TGTGCCAGTAGTAGAGGGATAGGGACAGCCTACGAGCAGTACTTC. It encodes CASSRGIGTAYEQYF.